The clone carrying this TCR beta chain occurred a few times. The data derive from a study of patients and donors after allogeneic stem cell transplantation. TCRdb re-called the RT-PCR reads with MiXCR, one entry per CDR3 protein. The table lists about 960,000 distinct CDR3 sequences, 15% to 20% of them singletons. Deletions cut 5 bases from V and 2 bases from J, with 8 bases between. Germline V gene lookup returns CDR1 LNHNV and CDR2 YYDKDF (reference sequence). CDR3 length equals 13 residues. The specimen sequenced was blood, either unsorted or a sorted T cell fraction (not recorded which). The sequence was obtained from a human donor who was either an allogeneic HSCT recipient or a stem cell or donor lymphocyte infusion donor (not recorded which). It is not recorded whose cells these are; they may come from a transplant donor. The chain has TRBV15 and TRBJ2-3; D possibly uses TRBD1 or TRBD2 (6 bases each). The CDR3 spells CATSGGHTDTQYF. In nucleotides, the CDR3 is TGTGCCACCAGCGGGGGGCACACAGATACGCAGTATTTT.